Listed below are T cell receptor beta chains from one sample, sequenced in a study of Graves' ophthalmopathy and Graves' hyperthyroidism. TCRdb passed the multiplex PCR reads through MiXCR, listing each CDR3 protein once. The sample has 170,000 or so distinct CDR3 sequences; over 35% are singletons. Sequencing used peripheral blood. These receptors all come from a woman aged 40 to 55 with Graves' ophthalmopathy. Each CDR3 is given with its conserved first and last residue. The D gene is left open where the match is weak. Clone size is stated in some rows and not others, as once, few, many or a class when expanded.

V	J	D	size	DNA	CDR3
TRBV6-2/TRBV6-3	TRBJ2-7	TRBD1	NA	TGTGCCAGCACCCGGGACAGTGCCTACGAGCAGTACTTC	CASTRDSAYEQYF
TRBV28	TRBJ1-5	NA	once	TGTGCCAGCAGTAAAGCCAGGGGAAATAGCAATCAGCCCCAGCATTTT	CASSKARGNSNQPQHF
TRBV28	TRBJ2-7	NA	many	TGTGCCAGCAGTTTACCCCAAGGGGGGAGGGTCTACGAGCAGTACTTC	CASSLPQGGRVYEQYF
TRBV13	TRBJ2-7	TRBD1	many	TGTGCCAGCAGCTCAGGGGGCGAGCAGTACTTC	CASSSGGEQYF
TRBV12-3/TRBV12-4	TRBJ2-7	NA	NA	TGTGCCAGCAGTAACGGACACTACTACGAGCAGTACTTC	CASSNGHYYEQYF
TRBV20-1	TRBJ1-6	NA	many	TGCAGTGCTAGAGATCGGGCAGGGATTAGAAATTCACCCCTCCACTTT	CSARDRAGIRNSPLHF
TRBV2	TRBJ2-7	NA	many	TGTGCCAGCAGGGTGGACATAGTCTTATCCTACGAGCAGTACTTC	CASRVDIVLSYEQYF
TRBV7-2	TRBJ1-1	NA	NA	TGTGCCAGCAGCTTAGGCTGGGACACTGAAGCTTTCTTT	CASSLGWDTEAFF
TRBV28	TRBJ1-2	NA	few	TGTGCCAGCAGTTTCACAGGGTCCTATGGCTACACCTTC	CASSFTGSYGYTF
TRBV5-1	TRBJ2-6	TRBD2	many	TGCGCCAGCAGCCGGTCGGGGGTTAGCGGGAGGTCTGGGGCCAACGTCCTGACTTTC	CASSRSGVSGRSGANVLTF